This T cell receptor beta chain was documented in a study of response to subunit inactivated influenza vaccine (dated by TCRdb to the late 2010s). Broadly, across the study: To follow how T cells responded to a trivalent subunit inactivated influenza vaccine, the researchers relied on deep quantitative profiling of the T cell receptor repertoire. General study outcomes and caveats: The authors suggested that each seasonal influenza vaccination may recruit only a limited number of new T cells.

This clonotype was recorded only once. The antigen this receptor binds is unknown. A much more abundant neighbour one base away suggests this may be a read error. There are 15 amino acids in the CDR3, from cysteine to phenylalanine inclusive. Only the CDR3 portion is preserved as DNA: 45 bases, with reading frame beginning at the first base. V has 7 bases trimmed and J has 4 bases trimmed; junction bases matching no gene number 12. CDR1 SGHRS and CDR2 YFSETQ are derived from the germline V gene. To prepare the library, RT-PCR was applied. The data were produced on an Illumina HiSeq 2500. TCRdb reran the public reads through fastp at Q25 and MiXCR, keeping productive beta chains. All rows with the same CDR3 protein become a single entry with the most common DNA and genes. The sample includes around 790,000 distinct CDR3 sequences, with roughly 20% observed a single time. Together, the top ten hold roughly 10% of the sample.

This sequence originates from a man between 50 and 59 years old who received an inactivated influenza vaccine. Donor details come from another sample of the same person, matched by shared clones. Recombination connected TRBV5-1 to TRBJ2-5; TRBD2 aligns with 8 central bases. Sample: PBMCs from blood, taken 4 to 6 days after vaccination. The CDR3 amino acid sequence is: CASGYSGTSAETQYF. Here is the DNA: TGCGCCAGCGGTTACTCCGGGACTAGTGCAGAGACCCAGTACTTC. Extended through the reference TRBV5-1 and TRBJ2-5 proteins, this CDR3 yields the full variable domain: KAGVTQTPRYLIKTRGQQVTLSCSPISGHRSVSWYQQTPGQGLQFLFEYFSETQRNKGNFPGRFSGRQFSNSRSEMNVSTLELGDSALYLCASGYSGTSAETQYFGPGTRLLVL.